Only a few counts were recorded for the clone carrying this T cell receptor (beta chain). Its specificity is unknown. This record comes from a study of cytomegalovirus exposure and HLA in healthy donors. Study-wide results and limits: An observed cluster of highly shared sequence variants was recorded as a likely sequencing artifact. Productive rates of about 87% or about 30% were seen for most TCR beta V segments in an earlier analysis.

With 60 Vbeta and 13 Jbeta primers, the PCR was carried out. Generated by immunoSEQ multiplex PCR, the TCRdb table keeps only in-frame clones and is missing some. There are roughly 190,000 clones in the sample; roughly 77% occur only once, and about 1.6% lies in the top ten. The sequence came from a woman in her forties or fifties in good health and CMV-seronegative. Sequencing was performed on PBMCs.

CDR3 in amino acids: CANDYYRGGQPQHF. CDR3 coding DNA: TGTGCCAACGACTACTACAGGGGCGGCCAGCCCCAGCATTTT. The chain links TRBV6-4 to TRBJ1-5, with TRBD1 identical over 7 bases. Germline CDR1 MRHNA, CDR2 SNTAGT. The CDR3 is made up of 14 amino acids. The J segment lost 7 bases and the V segment lost 10 bases, leaving 13 bases of the junction unmatched.